The next 23 T cell receptor beta chains were all read from a single sample in a study of T-cell reconstitution after alpha-beta-depleted transplantation in children. The authors prepared the TCRbeta library with unique molecular identifiers. TCRdb re-called the PCR reads with MiXCR, one entry per CDR3 protein. The sample lists about 290,000 distinct CDR3 sequences, over 9.5% occurring once. Material: PBMCs, obtained before TCRalphabeta/CD19-depleted stem cell transplant. Every receptor here comes from a boy younger than two with acute myeloid leukemia, due to receive a stem cell transplant.

This clonotype was detected many times. J is TRBJ2-7 and V is TRBV28, with a tentative D call TRBD1 (5 bases). V lost 6 bases to trimming and J lost 7 bases, with 16 bases between them. The CDR3 spans 13 residues. Germline CDR1 MDHEN, CDR2 SYDVKM. In DNA form, the CDR3 reads TGTGCCAGCAGCTTCGCCCCCCACAGGGAGCAGTACTTC. Protein: CASSFAPHREQYF.

This clonotype was counted ten times or more. The chain has TRBV11-1 and TRBJ2-3; D may be TRBD1 or TRBD2 (7 bases each). Germline-derived CDR1 and CDR2 are SGHAT and FQDESV (reference sequence). Trimming removed 5 bases at V and 4 bases at J, with 16 bases between. The CDR3 has 15 amino acids. The CDR3 nucleotides are TGTGCCAGCAGCCGGGGGGACAGCACTGCAGATACGCAGTATTTT. Its translation is CASSRGDSTADTQYF.

This clonotype was detected many times. The chain has TRBV2 and TRBJ1-2, with TRBD1 identical over 9 bases. The CDR3 has 13 amino acids. V was clipped by 6 bases and J by 7 bases; unmatched bases: 6. The germline CDR1 and CDR2 sequences are SNHLY and FYNNEI. The CDR3 sequence is CASSRDREGGYTF. CDR3 sequence (DNA): TGTGCCAGCAGCCGGGACAGGGAAGGTGGCTACACCTTC. The entire variable domain, with the rest obtained from reference TRBV2 and TRBJ1-2, is as follows: EPEVTQTPSHQVTQMGQEVILRCVPISNHLYFYWYRQILGQKVEFLVSFYNNEISEKSEIFDDQFSVERPDGSNFTLKIRSTKLEDSAMYFCASSRDREGGYTFGSGTRLTVV.

This clonotype was recorded many times. V gene TRBV20-1 combines with J gene TRBJ2-1, with TRBD1 as a possible D gene (6 bases). The germline CDR1 and CDR2 sequences are DFQATT and SNEGSKA (reference sequence). V was clipped by 5 bases and J by 3 bases, with 17 bases between them. The length of the CDR3 is 15 residues. The CDR3 nucleotides are TGCAGTGCTGACGGCAGGGGATGGGGCTACAATGAGCAGTTCTTC. It translates to CSADGRGWGYNEQFF.

In its sample, this clonotype was seen many times. The rearrangement links TRBV5-1 to TRBJ2-1; TRBD2 aligns across 7 bases. The CDR3 is 15 residues long. The junction had 8 bases not matched to a gene; V was cut back by 0 bases and J by 8 bases. The germline V gene encodes CDR1 SGHRS and CDR2 YFSETQ. The CDR3 spells CASSLEGTIYYEQFF. The DNA of the CDR3 is TGCGCCAGCAGCTTGGAGGGGACTATATACTATGAGCAGTTCTTC. The full variable domain, with the rest looked up from reference TRBV5-1 and TRBJ2-1, is KAGVTQTPRYLIKTRGQQVTLSCSPISGHRSVSWYQQTPGQGLQFLFEYFSETQRNKGNFPGRFSGRQFSNSRSEMNVSTLELGDSALYLCASSLEGTIYYEQFFGPGTRLTVL.

To note about this clonotype: This clone may be a read error of a much larger clone one base away. This rearrangement joins TRBV4-3 to TRBJ2-1; the match to TRBD2 covers 7 bases. Per germline, CDR1 LGHNA and CDR2 YSLEER. The CDR3 has 15 residues. V was clipped by 3 bases and J by 6 bases; unmatched bases: 8. The CDR3 sequence is CASSHTLAEGNEQFF. The CDR3 bases are TGCGCCAGCAGCCATACTCTAGCGGAGGGCAATGAGCAGTTCTTC.

This clonotype was picked up many times. The chain couples TRBV25-1 to TRBJ2-7; D call uncertain. The V gene's germline CDR1 is MGHDK and CDR2 SYGVNS. This CDR3 spans 13 amino acids. The germline V and J ends were trimmed by 5 bases and 3 bases, with 11 bases remaining between them. CDR3 nucleotide sequence: TGTGCCAGCAGTAAGAGTTGGGGCTACGAGCAGTACTTC. This translates into CASSKSWGYEQYF.

To note about this clonotype: An end of the junction differs from the germline gene, which may be a read error. The chain carries TRBV7-2 and TRBJ2-3, with 12 bases aligning to TRBD2. CDR1 and CDR2 from the germline V gene are SGHTA and FQGNSA. The CDR3 is made up of 16 amino acids. The chain's CDR3 is CASSVASGGAPDTQYF. The CDR3 nucleotides are TGTGCCAGCAGCGTAGCTAGCGGGGGGGCCCCAGATACGCAGTATTTT.

This clonotype showed up many times. J is TRBJ1-5 and V is TRBV6-1; tentative D call: TRBD1 (5 bases). CDR1 is MNHNS, CDR2 SASEGT, per germline. Trimming cost V 9 bases and J 3 bases, with 12 bases left between them. The length of the CDR3 is 13 residues. The CDR3 bases are TGTGCCAGTGGGACGGTTTCCAATCAGCCCCAGCATTTT. Protein sequence: CASGTVSNQPQHF.

CDR3 loop: CASSAGFPTQYF. CDR3 nucleotide sequence: TGTGCCAGCAGTGCCGGCTTCCCTACGCAGTATTTT. This chain connects TRBV25-1 to TRBJ2-3; no clear D. The CDR3 runs 12 residues. Trimming took off 4 bases at V and 8 bases at J, with 10 bases between the two ends. Germline CDR1 MGHDK, CDR2 SYGVNS.

This clonotype was seen at least ten times. This sequence joins TRBV29-1 and TRBJ1-2, with a tentative D call TRBD1 (6 bases). The CDR3 is 14 residues long. Trimming shortened V by 0 bases and J by 7 bases, and 15 bases separated the two germline ends. The germline gives CDR1 SQVTM, CDR2 ANQGSEA. The CDR3 protein is CSVEDRTGRLGYTF. The CDR3, as DNA: TGCAGCGTTGAAGATAGAACAGGGCGGCTTGGCTACACCTTC. The full variable domain, with the rest looked up from reference TRBV29-1 and TRBJ1-2, is SAVISQKPSRDICQRGTSLTIQCQVDSQVTMMFWYRQQPGQSLTLIATANQGSEATYESGFVIDKFPISRPNLTFSTLTVSNMSPEDSSIYLCSVEDRTGRLGYTFGSGTRLTVV.

Concerning this clonotype itself: With a much larger clone just one base away, this may be a read error. This sequence joins TRBV24-1 and TRBJ1-5; D is undetermined. The CDR3 runs to 12 residues. The germline CDR1 and CDR2 sequences are KGHDR and SFDVKD. The ends were cut back, 2 bases at V and 6 bases at J, with 4 bases in the middle. The CDR3, as DNA: TGTGCCACCAGTGATTGGGCTCAGCCCCAGCATTTT. Its protein is CATSDWAQPQHF.

The V gene is TRBV12-3 or TRBV12-4, the J gene TRBJ2-3, with D possibly TRBD1 on 6 matching bases. This CDR3 has 13 residues. Trimming pared 6 bases from V and 6 bases from J, leaving 13 bases between. CDR3 nucleotides: TGTGCCAGCAGAACCACAGGGTTTGATACGCAGTATTTT. Its protein is CASRTTGFDTQYF.

This clonotype came up many times. In DNA, the CDR3 is TGTGCCAGCAGCTCGACCCCAGGCTCCTACGAGCAGTACTTC. Translated, it gives CASSSTPGSYEQYF. The chain couples TRBV7-3 to TRBJ2-7; D call uncertain. The V end was cut by 4 bases, the J end by 0 bases, with 10 bases between. Germline-derived CDR1 and CDR2 are SGHTA and FQGTGA. The CDR3 has 14 residues.

The chain recombines TRBV7-2 with TRBJ2-3, with TRBD2 identical over 7 bases. The CDR3 contains 15 residues. Germline trimming cut 5 bases from V and 1 base from J; bases unmatched to any gene: 6. The germline CDR1 and CDR2 sequences are SGHTA and FQGNSA. The CDR3 sequence: CASSLSGVGTDTQYF. The CDR3 DNA sequence: TGTGCCAGCAGCCTGAGCGGGGTAGGCACAGATACGCAGTATTTT. Using reference TRBV7-2 and TRBJ2-3 for the parts outside the CDR3, the full variable domain is GAGVSQSPSNKVTEKGKDVELRCDPISGHTALYWYRQSLGQGLEFLIYFQGNSAPDKSGLPSDRFSAERTGGSVSTLTIQRTQQEDSAVYLCASSLSGVGTDTQYFGPGTRLTVL.

At least ten counts were recorded for this clonotype. The J gene is TRBJ2-5, the V gene TRBV28; 13 nucleotides match TRBD2. With V trimmed by 5 bases and J by 1 base, 1 base remained unmatched. The CDR3 spans 15 residues. Germline V gene lookup returns CDR1 MDHEN and CDR2 SYDVKM. The CDR3 sequence is CASSGTSGVQETQYF. DNA of the CDR3: TGTGCCAGCAGTGGGACTAGCGGGGTCCAAGAGACCCAGTACTTC.

This clonotype was recorded many times. CDR3 protein: CASSYSLSGGYEQYF. The CDR3 DNA is TGTGCCAGCAGTTACTCCCTCTCGGGAGGCTACGAGCAGTACTTC. V is TRBV6-2 or TRBV6-3 and J is TRBJ2-7; 7 positions match TRBD2. V was clipped by 0 bases and J by 3 bases; unmatched bases: 5. Germline CDR1 is MNHEY and CDR2 is SVGEGT. The CDR3 consists of 15 residues.

This clonotype was observed many times. The chain joins TRBV10-3 to TRBJ2-2; 8 bases align to TRBD1. This CDR3 contains 13 residues. V was clipped by 6 bases and J by 3 bases; unmatched bases: 0. Germline CDR1 ENHRY, CDR2 SYGVKD. CDR3 region: CAIRQGDTGELFF. CDR3 DNA: TGTGCCATCAGACAGGGGGACACCGGGGAGCTGTTTTTT.

The V gene is TRBV7-9, the J gene TRBJ1-1, with D uncertain. Trimming pared 3 bases from V and 2 bases from J, leaving 7 bases between. This CDR3 spans 13 amino acids. CDR1 is SEHNR and CDR2 is FQNEAQ in the germline V gene (reference sequence). The CDR3 DNA follows: TGTGCCAGCAGCTTCCCGATTAACACTGAAGCTTTCTTT. Translating gives CASSFPINTEAFF. Full variable domain (missing parts from reference TRBV7-9 and TRBJ1-1): DTGVSQNPRHKITKRGQNVTFRCDPISEHNRLYWYRQTLGQGPEFLTYFQNEAQLEKSRLLSDRFSAERPKGSFSTLEIQRTEQGDSAMYLCASSFPINTEAFFGQGTRLTVV.

In its sample, this clonotype was seen many times. This chain links TRBV12-3 or TRBV12-4 with TRBJ2-2, with D hard to call. The V and J ends lost 2 bases and 1 base respectively, with 5 bases between them. The CDR3 runs to 14 residues. CDR3 residues: CASSLPVNTGELFF. CDR3 nucleotide sequence: TGTGCCAGCAGTTTACCCGTGAACACCGGGGAGCTGTTTTTT.

The chain uses TRBV11-2 and TRBJ1-2; D may be TRBD1 (5 bases). Germline loops: CDR1 SGHAT, CDR2 FQNNGV. The CDR3 covers 13 residues. Trimming stripped 4 bases from V and 8 bases from J, with 14 bases between. The CDR3 DNA reads as TGTGCCAGCAGCTCAATAGGGGAAGAAGGCTACACCTTC. Amino acids: CASSSIGEEGYTF. The entire variable domain, with the rest obtained from reference TRBV11-2 and TRBJ1-2, is as follows: EAGVAQSPRYKIIEKRQSVAFWCNPISGHATLYWYQQILGQGPKLLIQFQNNGVVDDSQLPKDRFSAERLKGVDSTLKIQPAKLEDSAVYLCASSSIGEEGYTFGSGTRLTVV.

This clonotype was observed at least ten times. Here the CDR3 reads CASSLDGALDEAFF. The DNA for the CDR3 is TGTGCCAGCAGCTTAGATGGGGCGCTCGATGAAGCTTTCTTT. The chain joins TRBV7-2 to TRBJ1-1, with TRBD1 as a possible D gene (5 bases). Looked up from germline, CDR1 is SGHTA and CDR2 is FQGNSA. CDR3 size: 14 residues. With 1 base removed from V and 7 bases from J, the gap between germline ends came to 13 bases. Full variable domain (missing parts from reference TRBV7-2 and TRBJ1-1): GAGVSQSPSNKVTEKGKDVELRCDPISGHTALYWYRQSLGQGLEFLIYFQGNSAPDKSGLPSDRFSAERTGGSVSTLTIQRTQQEDSAVYLCASSLDGALDEAFFGQGTRLTVV.

This clonotype was observed at least ten times. The rearrangement uses TRBV7-2 and TRBJ2-7; no clear D gene. CDR1 SGHTA and CDR2 FQGNSA come from the germline V gene. The CDR3 is 12 amino acids. Trimming took off 5 bases at V and 0 bases at J, with 5 bases between the two ends. The CDR3 is CASSKSSYEQYF. Written as DNA, the CDR3 is TGTGCCAGCAGCAAGAGCTCCTACGAGCAGTACTTC.